These T cell receptor beta chains were read from a single sample in a study of human thymus T cells. Using immunoSEQ multiplex PCR, the repertoire was profiled, and TCRdb retains in-frame clones only, with some absent. The repertoire consists of roughly 77,000 clones, with 85% to 95% occurring once and the leading ten covering around 0.03%. Material: thymus tissue. The receptors come from a girl in the first two years of life with a congenital heart defect but otherwise immunologically healthy. The CDR3 runs from the conserved cysteine through the conserved F or W. Fields, in order: CDR3 protein, CDR3 DNA, D gene, V gene, clone size, J gene. A D gene is named only where the DNA matches it firmly. Size tells how often a clone was seen (once, few, many) or the class of an expanded clone, and some rows leave it out.

CDR3 protein: CASSLSGTRRIYGQFF; CDR3 DNA: TGTGCCAGCAGTTTATCAGGGACTCGCCGGATCTACGGGCAGTTCTTC; D gene: .; V gene: TRBV27; clone size: once; J gene: TRBJ2-1
CDR3 protein: CASSQDGTAPATNEKLFF; CDR3 DNA: TGTGCCAGCAGCCAAGACGGGACAGCCCCTGCAACTAATGAAAAACTGTTTTTT; D gene: TRBD1; V gene: TRBV4-2; clone size: .; J gene: TRBJ1-4
CDR3 protein: CAWSVYTEGAGGYTF; CDR3 DNA: TGTGCCTGGAGTGTATATACTGAGGGGGCGGGTGGCTACACCTTC; D gene: TRBD1; V gene: TRBV30; clone size: .; J gene: TRBJ1-2
CDR3 protein: CASSRGVTGTGELFF; CDR3 DNA: TGTGCCAGCAGTCGCGGGGTAACGGGCACCGGGGAGCTGTTTTTT; D gene: .; V gene: TRBV28; clone size: .; J gene: TRBJ2-2
CDR3 protein: CASSIAPGTSGRGHYNEQFF; CDR3 DNA: TGTGCCAGTAGTATAGCGCCGGGGACTAGCGGGAGAGGACACTACAATGAGCAGTTCTTC; D gene: TRBD2; V gene: TRBV19; clone size: .; J gene: TRBJ2-1
CDR3 protein: CASSGQEGRPQHF; CDR3 DNA: TGTGCCAGCAGTGGACAGGAAGGACGGCCCCAGCATTTT; D gene: .; V gene: TRBV2; clone size: .; J gene: TRBJ1-5
CDR3 protein: CASSTGGLPTYEQYF; CDR3 DNA: TGTGCCAGCAGCACAGGGGGGCTTCCCACCTACGAGCAGTACTTC; D gene: TRBD1; V gene: TRBV14; clone size: .; J gene: TRBJ2-7
CDR3 protein: CASSQGRGRLGTEAFF; CDR3 DNA: TGCGCCAGCAGCCAAGGAAGGGGGCGGTTGGGGACTGAAGCTTTCTTT; D gene: TRBD1; V gene: TRBV4-1; clone size: .; J gene: TRBJ1-1
CDR3 protein: CASELAGATKETQYF; CDR3 DNA: TGCGCCAGCGAACTAGCGGGAGCAACAAAAGAGACCCAGTACTTC; D gene: TRBD2; V gene: TRBV5-1; clone size: once; J gene: TRBJ2-5
CDR3 protein: CASTGQGTYGYTF; CDR3 DNA: TGTGCCAGCACCGGTCAGGGTACCTATGGCTACACCTTC; D gene: .; V gene: TRBV9; clone size: few; J gene: TRBJ1-2
CDR3 protein: CASSLVQGGTYNEQFF; CDR3 DNA: TGTGCCAGCAGCTTGGTTCAAGGGGGCACCTACAATGAGCAGTTCTTC; D gene: TRBD1; V gene: TRBV5-4; clone size: .; J gene: TRBJ2-1
CDR3 protein: CASSFFRQLQETQYF; CDR3 DNA: TGTGCCAGCAGCTTTTTCCGACAGCTCCAAGAGACCCAGTACTTC; D gene: .; V gene: TRBV7-9; clone size: .; J gene: TRBJ2-5
CDR3 protein: CASSQFTGELFF; CDR3 DNA: TGTGCCAGCAGCCAGTTCACCGGGGAGCTGTTTTTT; D gene: .; V gene: TRBV7-2; clone size: .; J gene: TRBJ2-2